The 22 T cell receptor beta chains reported below all come from one sample, sequenced in a study of T cells in Graves' hyperthyroidism and ophthalmopathy. RNA transcripts were the template for amplifying TCR beta CDR3 regions. TCR CDR3 underwent first-round RT-PCR with the HTBI primer set. MiXCR, applied by TCRdb to the multiplex PCR reads, yields one record per CDR3 protein. The data contain approximately 98,000 distinct CDR3 sequences, roughly 40% of them singletons. The sample consisted of peripheral blood or thyroid tissue (not recorded which). These TCRs come from a woman aged 25 to 39 with Graves' hyperthyroidism.

The chain combines TRBV25-1 with TRBJ1-2, with 9 positions matching TRBD1. The ends lost 5 bases at V and 1 base at J; junction bases unmatched: 8. This CDR3 contains 16 residues. Germline CDR1 MGHDK, CDR2 SYGVNS. CDR3 bases: TGTGCCAGCAGTTACCGGGGGACAGGGATTAACTATGGCTACACCTTC. It encodes CASSYRGTGINYGYTF.

This rearrangement joins TRBV12-3 or TRBV12-4 to TRBJ1-3; 8 positions agree with TRBD1. The junction had 11 bases not matched to a gene; V was cut back by 5 bases and J by 8 bases. The CDR3 is made up of 15 amino acids. CDR3 DNA: TGTGCCAGCAGTGGGACAGGATCCTATGGCTACACCATATATTTT. This codes for CASSGTGSYGYTIYF.

This clonotype has at least ten counts. The genes are TRBV7-3 and TRBJ2-7; possibly TRBD2 for D (6 bases). Per the germline V gene, CDR1 is SGHTA and CDR2 is FQGTGA. With 5 bases removed from V and 4 bases from J, the gap between germline ends came to 12 bases. The CDR3 length is 13 residues. DNA for the CDR3: TGTGCCAGCAGCCCTGGGGGGAGTTACGAGCAGTACTTC. It encodes CASSPGGSYEQYF.

This clonotype was seen just once. This rearrangement joins TRBV19 to TRBJ1-5; D ambiguous. V was clipped by 5 bases and J by 4 bases, with 12 bases between them. The germline gives CDR1 LNHDA, CDR2 SQIVND (reference sequence). The length of the CDR3 is 14 residues. The CDR3 sequence is CASSPTAANQPQHF. The CDR3 DNA follows: TGTGCCAGTAGTCCTACAGCCGCTAATCAGCCCCAGCATTTT.

The chain has TRBV29-1 and TRBJ2-3; D assignment may be TRBD1 or TRBD2 (5 bases each). This CDR3 contains 15 residues. The germline V gene has CDR1 SQVTM and CDR2 ANQGSEA. The V and J ends lost 6 bases and 2 bases respectively, with 18 bases between them. Here the CDR3 DNA reads TGCAGCGTGGTCCCACTAGGGACCCACACAGATACGCAGTATTTT. Translation: CSVVPLGTHTDTQYF.

This clonotype appeared once. V usage is TRBV19 and J usage is TRBJ1-2, with a weak D call TRBD1 (5 bases). Germline V gives CDR1 LNHDA, CDR2 SQIVND (reference sequence). Trimming removed 5 bases at V and 3 bases at J, with 16 bases between. This CDR3 region has 15 residues. CDR3 amino acids: CASSPTATDYYGYTF. The CDR3 bases are TGTGCCAGTAGTCCGACAGCGACCGATTACTATGGCTACACCTTC. Together with reference TRBV19 and TRBJ1-2, the CDR3 gives the full variable domain: DGGITQSPKYLFRKEGQNVTLSCEQNLNHDAMYWYRQDPGQGLRLIYYSQIVNDFQKGDIAEGYSVSREKKESFPLTVTSAQKNPTAFYLCASSPTATDYYGYTFGSGTRLTVV.

This clonotype appeared many times. The V and J genes are TRBV7-9 and TRBJ2-2, with D unresolved. Trimming removed 1 base from V and 10 bases from J, with 10 bases in between. The germline CDR1 and CDR2 sequences are SEHNR and FQNEAQ (reference sequence). The CDR3 has 13 residues. The CDR3 region is CASSLVYEEELFF. In DNA, the CDR3 is TGTGCCAGCAGCTTAGTTTACGAGGAGGAGCTGTTTTTT.

This clonotype was found many times. This chain connects TRBV19 to TRBJ1-2; D gene unclear. The CDR3 runs 13 residues. Trimming took off 6 bases at V and 2 bases at J, with 10 bases between the two ends. Germline CDR1 reads LNHDA; CDR2 reads SQIVND (reference sequence). CDR3 in DNA: TGTGCCAGTAGCCGGGCGGGAAACTATGGCTACACCTTC. Residues: CASSRAGNYGYTF.

V usage is TRBV20-1 and J usage is TRBJ2-5; possibly TRBD1 for D (6 bases). This CDR3 comprises 13 residues. Between the trimmed V and J ends, which lost 4 bases and 14 bases, there was a span of 23 bases. Germline V gene sequence: CDR1 DFQATT, CDR2 SNEGSKA (reference sequence). In DNA form, the CDR3 reads TGCAGTGCTAATATGGGGGCGTATGAGATCCAATACTTC. Translated, it gives CSANMGAYEIQYF.

This clonotype was seen a handful of times. The conserved closing phenylalanine or tryptophan is absent in this CDR3, likely reflecting a read error. The chain employs TRBV28 and TRBJ2-5; possible D gene TRBD1, 6 bases. The CDR3 loop spans 14 amino acids. Between the trimmed V and J ends, which lost 4 bases and 9 bases, there was a span of 18 bases. Germline loops: CDR1 MDHEN, CDR2 SYDVKM. The CDR3 here is CASSSRGGGQAQYL. In DNA, the CDR3 is TGTGCCAGCAGTTCCAGAGGGGGTGGGCAGGCCCAGTACCTC.

This clonotype has at least ten counts. The J gene is TRBJ1-4, the V gene TRBV6-5; tentatively, D is TRBD1 (5 bases). V was cut by 7 bases and J by 3 bases, with 12 bases left in between. The CDR3 has 14 residues. Germline V gene sequence: CDR1 MNHEY, CDR2 SVGAGI. CDR3 loop: CASKPGASNEKLFF. The CDR3 DNA sequence: TGTGCCAGCAAACCCGGGGCTTCTAATGAAAAACTGTTTTTT.

This clonotype was detected ten times or more. The rearrangement links TRBV12-3 or TRBV12-4 to TRBJ1-4; 11 nucleotides align to TRBD1. V lost 6 bases, J lost 7 bases, and 7 bases stayed unmatched. The CDR3 is 15 amino acids. The CDR3 spells CASSSPGQGVEKLFF. CDR3 nucleotides: TGTGCCAGCAGCTCCCCGGGACAGGGGGTTGAAAAACTGTTTTTT.

This clonotype was seen repeatedly, ten times or more. This rearrangement joins TRBV7-9 to TRBJ1-6, with TRBD1 as a possible D gene (5 bases). In germline, CDR1 is SEHNR, CDR2 FQNEAQ (reference sequence). The CDR3 sequence is 13 residues long. V was clipped by 2 bases and J by 10 bases, with 9 bases between them. The CDR3 is CASSLIRASPLHF. The DNA of the CDR3 is TGTGCCAGCAGCTTAATCAGGGCCTCACCCCTCCACTTT.

This clonotype was detected ten times or more. J is TRBJ2-5 and V is TRBV5-1, with D perhaps matching TRBD1 (5 bases). Germline V gene data show CDR1 as SGHRS and CDR2 as YFSETQ. Trimming stripped 6 bases from V and 1 base from J, with 10 bases between. The CDR3 sequence is 13 residues long. CDR3 protein: CASTHDSQETQYF. DNA for the CDR3: TGCGCCAGCACCCATGACAGCCAAGAGACCCAGTACTTC.

The chain uses TRBV10-3 and TRBJ2-7; tentatively, D is TRBD1 (6 bases). Germline assignment: CDR1 ENHRY and CDR2 SYGVKD. This CDR3 is built from 15 residues. Trimming cost V 7 bases and J 0 bases, with 16 bases left between them. CDR3 sequence (DNA): TGTGCCATCATGAGAGGAGACAGGCCCTCCTACGAGCAGTACTTC. It encodes CAIMRGDRPSYEQYF.

The chain employs TRBV7-3 and TRBJ2-2, with D perhaps being TRBD1 or TRBD2 (7 bases each). This CDR3 has 16 amino acids. V was trimmed by 5 bases and J by 0 bases, leaving 13 bases between them. Germline CDR1 SGHTA, CDR2 FQGTGA. The CDR3: CASSAAGQTNTGELFF. The DNA of the CDR3 is TGTGCCAGCAGCGCAGCGGGACAGACGAACACCGGGGAGCTGTTTTTT.

The chain joins TRBV5-1 to TRBJ2-6; D ambiguous. The CDR3 loop spans 16 amino acids. CDR1 and CDR2 (germline): SGHRS, YFSETQ. The V gene lost 4 bases and the J gene lost 0 bases, with 11 bases spanning the gap. The CDR3 loop reads CASSLGRFSGANVLTF. Here the CDR3 DNA reads TGCGCCAGCAGCCTAGGCAGATTCTCTGGGGCCAACGTCCTGACTTTC.

This clonotype was seen only a few times. V gene TRBV29-1 combines with J gene TRBJ2-5, with TRBD1 matching 8 bases. Per the germline V gene, CDR1 is SQVTM and CDR2 is ANQGSEA. The V segment lost 7 bases and the J segment 6 bases; nucleotides outside the gene matches: 7. The CDR3 length is 12 residues. Here the CDR3 reads CSAEGDRQTQYF. For the CDR3, the DNA is TGCAGCGCCGAAGGGGACAGGCAGACCCAGTACTTC.

This clonotype was observed a few times. The rearrangement uses TRBV9 and TRBJ2-5; 14 bases map to TRBD2. Losses at the gene ends were 4 bases for V and 6 bases for J; bases not matched to a gene: 8. This CDR3 has 16 residues. Germline CDR1 is SGDLS and CDR2 is YYNGEE. The CDR3 DNA sequence: TGTGCCAGCAGCACGGGACTAGCGGGGGTCGCGCAGACCCAGTACTTC. This encodes CASSTGLAGVAQTQYF.

The chain combines TRBV9 with TRBJ2-7; 7 bases fit TRBD2. Germline CDR1 and CDR2: SGDLS and YYNGEE. The V gene end was trimmed by 0 bases and the J gene end by 6 bases; junction bases not matched to a gene: 6. The CDR3 consists of 14 residues. The CDR3 loop reads CASSVEVAGIEQYF. CDR3 bases: TGTGCCAGCAGCGTAGAAGTAGCGGGCATCGAGCAGTACTTC.

Concerning this clonotype itself: This may be a read error: a much more frequent sequence differs by one nucleotide. Given the absence of the conserved phenylalanine or tryptophan at the CDR3 end, a read error is likely. The V call is TRBV20-1, the J call TRBJ2-3; D is unclear. CDR1 and CDR2 (germline): DFQATT, SNEGSKA (reference sequence). This CDR3 is 11 amino acids long. Trimming cost V 6 bases and J 4 bases, with 8 bases left between them. The CDR3, as DNA: TGCAGTGCAATTTCTCCAGATACGCAGTATTAT. Residues: CSAISPDTQYY.

Regarding this clonotype: Because it lacks the conserved phenylalanine or tryptophan at the end, this CDR3 is likely a read error. This chain uses TRBV20-1 with TRBJ2-7; D remains unclear. The CDR3 has 13 amino acids. Germline CDR1 reads DFQATT; CDR2 reads SNEGSKA (reference sequence). Trimming removed 1 base from V and 3 bases from J, with 10 bases in between. The CDR3 DNA reads TGCAGTGCTAGAGGTGGGCGGAACTACGAGCAGTACCTC. This translates into CSARGGRNYEQYL.